The clone carrying this T cell receptor beta chain appeared a few times. Its specificity is unknown. This specimen belongs to a study of shared clonotypes between healthy human individuals. The study enrolled healthy HIV-negative adults without recent acute infections or vaccinations as donors. The study's findings and limits: Depth of sequencing was expected to influence donor clonotype sharing. In general, naive subsets displayed greater estimated richness than memory subsets did.

Replicate PCRs run on sorted subsets employed 150 to 250 ng DNA, around 27,000 T cell genomes. Libraries were prepared by immunoSEQ multiplex PCR; TCRdb keeps only in-frame clonotypes and omits some of them. This table has about 680,000 clones, more than 70% appearing once. Sequenced input: memory CD4+ T cells sorted from blood. Subset specified: CD45RA-negative fraction. The source of this sequence is a woman aged 25 to 39 in good health.

As DNA, the CDR3 is TGCGCCAGCAGCTCCGGGACTGTCCAAGAGACCCAGTACTTC. Encoded protein: CASSSGTVQETQYF. The chain combines TRBV5-1 with TRBJ2-5, with TRBD2 as a possible D gene (6 bases). Germline CDR1 and CDR2: SGHRS and YFSETQ. V lost 3 bases to trimming and J lost 1 base, with 10 bases between them. This CDR3 spans 14 amino acids. Full variable domain (remainder filled in from reference TRBV5-1 and TRBJ2-5): KAGVTQTPRYLIKTRGQQVTLSCSPISGHRSVSWYQQTPGQGLQFLFEYFSETQRNKGNFPGRFSGRQFSNSRSEMNVSTLELGDSALYLCASSSGTVQETQYFGPGTRLLVL.